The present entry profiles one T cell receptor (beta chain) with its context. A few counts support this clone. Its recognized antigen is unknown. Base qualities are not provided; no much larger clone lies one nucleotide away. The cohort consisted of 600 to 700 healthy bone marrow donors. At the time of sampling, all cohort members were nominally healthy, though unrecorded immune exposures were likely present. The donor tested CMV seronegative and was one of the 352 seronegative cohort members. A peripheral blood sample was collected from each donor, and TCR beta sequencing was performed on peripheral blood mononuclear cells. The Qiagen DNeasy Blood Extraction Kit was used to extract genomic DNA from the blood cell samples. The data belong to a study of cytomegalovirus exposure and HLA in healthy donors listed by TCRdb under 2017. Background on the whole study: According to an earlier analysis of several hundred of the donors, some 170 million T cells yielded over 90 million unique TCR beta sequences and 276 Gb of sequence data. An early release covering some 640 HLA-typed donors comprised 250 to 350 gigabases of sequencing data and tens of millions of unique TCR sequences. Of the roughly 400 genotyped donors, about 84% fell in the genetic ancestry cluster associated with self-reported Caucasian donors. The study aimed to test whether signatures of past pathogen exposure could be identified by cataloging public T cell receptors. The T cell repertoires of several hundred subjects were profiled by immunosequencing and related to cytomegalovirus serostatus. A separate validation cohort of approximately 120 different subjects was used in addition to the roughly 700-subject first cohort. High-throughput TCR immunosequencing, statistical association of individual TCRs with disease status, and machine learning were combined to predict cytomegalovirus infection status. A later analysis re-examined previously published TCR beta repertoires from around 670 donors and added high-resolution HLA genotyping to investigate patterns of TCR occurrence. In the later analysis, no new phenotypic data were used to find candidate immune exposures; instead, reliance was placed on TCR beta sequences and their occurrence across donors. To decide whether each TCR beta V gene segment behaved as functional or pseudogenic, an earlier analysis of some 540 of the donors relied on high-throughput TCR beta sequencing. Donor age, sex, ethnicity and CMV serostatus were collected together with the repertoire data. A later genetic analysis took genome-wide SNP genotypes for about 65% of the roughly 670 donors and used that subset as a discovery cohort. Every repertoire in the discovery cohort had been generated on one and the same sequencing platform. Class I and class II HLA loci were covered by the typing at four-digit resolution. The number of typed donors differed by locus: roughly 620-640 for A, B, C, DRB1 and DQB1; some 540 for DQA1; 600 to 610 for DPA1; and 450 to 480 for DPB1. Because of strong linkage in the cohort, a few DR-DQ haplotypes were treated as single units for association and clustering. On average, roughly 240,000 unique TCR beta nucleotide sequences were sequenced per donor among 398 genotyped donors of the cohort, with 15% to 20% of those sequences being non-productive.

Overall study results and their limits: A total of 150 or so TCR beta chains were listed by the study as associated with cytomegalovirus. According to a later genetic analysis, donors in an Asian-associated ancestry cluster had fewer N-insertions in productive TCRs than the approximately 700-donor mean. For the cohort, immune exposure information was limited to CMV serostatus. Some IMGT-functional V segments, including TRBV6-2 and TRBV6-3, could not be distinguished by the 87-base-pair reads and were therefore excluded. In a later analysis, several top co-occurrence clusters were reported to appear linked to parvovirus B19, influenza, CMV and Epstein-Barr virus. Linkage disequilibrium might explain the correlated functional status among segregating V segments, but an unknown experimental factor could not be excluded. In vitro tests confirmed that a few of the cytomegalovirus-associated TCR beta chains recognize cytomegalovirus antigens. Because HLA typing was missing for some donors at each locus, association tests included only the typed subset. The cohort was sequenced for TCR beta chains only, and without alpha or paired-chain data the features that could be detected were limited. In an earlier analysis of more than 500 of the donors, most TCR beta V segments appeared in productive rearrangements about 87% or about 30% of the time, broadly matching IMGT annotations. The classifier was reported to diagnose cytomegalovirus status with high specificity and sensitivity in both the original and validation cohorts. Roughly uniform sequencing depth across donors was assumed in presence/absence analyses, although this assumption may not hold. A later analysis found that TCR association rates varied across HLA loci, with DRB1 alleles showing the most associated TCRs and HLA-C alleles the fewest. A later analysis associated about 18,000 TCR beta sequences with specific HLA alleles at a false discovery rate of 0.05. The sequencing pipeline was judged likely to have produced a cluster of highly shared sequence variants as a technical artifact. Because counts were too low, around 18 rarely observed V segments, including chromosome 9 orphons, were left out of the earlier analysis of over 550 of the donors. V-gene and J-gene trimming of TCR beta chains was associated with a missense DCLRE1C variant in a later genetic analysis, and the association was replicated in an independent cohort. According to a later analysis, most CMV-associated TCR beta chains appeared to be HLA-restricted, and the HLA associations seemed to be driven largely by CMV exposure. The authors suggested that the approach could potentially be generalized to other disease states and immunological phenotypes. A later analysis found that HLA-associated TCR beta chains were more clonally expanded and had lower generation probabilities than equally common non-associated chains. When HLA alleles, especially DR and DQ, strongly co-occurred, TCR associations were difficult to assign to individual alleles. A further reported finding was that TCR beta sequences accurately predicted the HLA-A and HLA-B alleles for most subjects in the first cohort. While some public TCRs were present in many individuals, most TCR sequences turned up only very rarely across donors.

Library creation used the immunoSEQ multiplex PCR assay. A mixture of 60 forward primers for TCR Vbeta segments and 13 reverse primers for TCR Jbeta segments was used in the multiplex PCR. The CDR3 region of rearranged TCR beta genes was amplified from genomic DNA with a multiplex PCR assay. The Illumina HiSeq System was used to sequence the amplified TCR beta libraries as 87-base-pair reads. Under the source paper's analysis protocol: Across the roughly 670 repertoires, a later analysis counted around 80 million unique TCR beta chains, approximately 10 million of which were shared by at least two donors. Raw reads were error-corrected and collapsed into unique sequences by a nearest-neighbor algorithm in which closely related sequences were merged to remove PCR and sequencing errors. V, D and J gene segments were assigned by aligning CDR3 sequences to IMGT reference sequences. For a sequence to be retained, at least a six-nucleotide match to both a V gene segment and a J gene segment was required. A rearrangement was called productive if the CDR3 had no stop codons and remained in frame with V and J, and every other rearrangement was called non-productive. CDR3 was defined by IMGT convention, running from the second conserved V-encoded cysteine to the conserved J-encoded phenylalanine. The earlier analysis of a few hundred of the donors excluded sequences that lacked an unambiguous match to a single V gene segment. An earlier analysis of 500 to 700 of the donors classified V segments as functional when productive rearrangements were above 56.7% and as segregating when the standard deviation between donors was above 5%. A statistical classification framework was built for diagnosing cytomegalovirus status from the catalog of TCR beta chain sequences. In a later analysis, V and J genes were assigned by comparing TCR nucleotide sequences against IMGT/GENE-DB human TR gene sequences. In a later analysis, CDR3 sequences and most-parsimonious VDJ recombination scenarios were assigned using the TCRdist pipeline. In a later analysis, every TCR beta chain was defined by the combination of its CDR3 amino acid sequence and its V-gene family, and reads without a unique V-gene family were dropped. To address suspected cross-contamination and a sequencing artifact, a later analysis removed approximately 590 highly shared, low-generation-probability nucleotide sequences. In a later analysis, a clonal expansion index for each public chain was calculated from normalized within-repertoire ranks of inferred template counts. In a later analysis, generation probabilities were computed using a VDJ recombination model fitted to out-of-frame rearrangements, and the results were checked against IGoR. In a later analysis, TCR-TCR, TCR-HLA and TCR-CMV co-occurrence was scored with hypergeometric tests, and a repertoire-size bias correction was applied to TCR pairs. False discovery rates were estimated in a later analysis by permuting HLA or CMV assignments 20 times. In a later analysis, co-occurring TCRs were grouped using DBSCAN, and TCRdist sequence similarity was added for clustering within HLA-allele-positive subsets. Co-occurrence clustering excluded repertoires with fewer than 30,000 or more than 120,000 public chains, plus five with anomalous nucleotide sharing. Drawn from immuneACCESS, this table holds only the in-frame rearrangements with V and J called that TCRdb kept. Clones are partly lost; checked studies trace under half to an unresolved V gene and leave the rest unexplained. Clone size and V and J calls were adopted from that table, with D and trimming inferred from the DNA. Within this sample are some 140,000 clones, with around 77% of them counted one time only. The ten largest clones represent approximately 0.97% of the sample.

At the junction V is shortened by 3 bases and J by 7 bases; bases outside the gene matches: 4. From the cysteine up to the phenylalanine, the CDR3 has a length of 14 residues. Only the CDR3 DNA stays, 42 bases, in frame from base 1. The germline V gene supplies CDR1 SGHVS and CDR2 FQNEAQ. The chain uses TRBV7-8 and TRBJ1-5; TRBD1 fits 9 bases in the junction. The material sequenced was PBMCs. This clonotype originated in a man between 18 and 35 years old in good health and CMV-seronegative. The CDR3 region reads CASSFRQGDQPQHF. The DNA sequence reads TGTGCCAGCAGCTTCCGACAGGGGGACCAGCCCCAGCATTTT.